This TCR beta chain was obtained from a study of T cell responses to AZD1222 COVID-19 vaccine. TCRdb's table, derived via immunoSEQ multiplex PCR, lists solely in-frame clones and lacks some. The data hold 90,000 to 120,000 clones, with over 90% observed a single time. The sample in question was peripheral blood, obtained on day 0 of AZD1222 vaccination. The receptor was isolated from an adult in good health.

The CDR3 reads CASSIQGAGRYEQYF. The CDR3 region has the DNA TGTGCCAGCAGCATACAGGGGGCGGGCCGCTACGAGCAGTACTTC. The chain is built from TRBV5-8 and TRBJ2-7; 9 bases match TRBD1. The germline gives CDR1 SGHTS, CDR2 YDEGEE. This CDR3 region has 15 residues. V dropped 4 bases and J dropped 3; count of bases not matched to a gene: 8. Drawing the rest from reference TRBV5-8 and TRBJ2-7, the complete variable domain is EAGVTQSPTHLIKTRGQQATLRCSPISGHTSVYWYQQALGLGLQFLLWYDEGEERNRGNFPPRFSGRQFPNYSSELNVNALELEDSALYLCASSIQGAGRYEQYFGPGTRLTVT.